A single sample is the source of the 10 T cell receptor beta chains below, sequenced in a study of blood T cell repertoires in COVID-19. TCRdb's table, derived via immunoSEQ multiplex PCR, lists solely in-frame clones and lacks some. This table has about 130,000 clones, 85% appearing once. The sequencing sample was made of peripheral blood. The receptors originated from a man of 80 years or more with active or convalescent COVID-19.

CDR3 sequence (DNA): TGCGCCAGCAGTGAGTCACGGGGGATAGGTGTCGAGCAGTACTTC. This gives the protein CASSESRGIGVEQYF. The chain couples TRBV10-1 to TRBJ2-7; D might be TRBD2 (6 bases). This CDR3 comprises 15 residues. V was cut by 0 bases and J by 6 bases, with 15 bases left in between. CDR1 is WNHNN, CDR2 SYGVQD, per germline (reference sequence).

The chain joins TRBV4-2 to TRBJ1-2, with a tentative D call TRBD1 (6 bases). Germline V gene lookup returns CDR1 LGHNA and CDR2 YNFKEQ. This CDR3 spans 15 amino acids. Trimming took off 0 bases at V and 2 bases at J, with 10 bases between the two ends. CDR3: CASSQEQTGNYGYTF. CDR3 coding DNA: TGTGCCAGCAGCCAAGAACAAACAGGGAACTATGGCTACACCTTC.

The chain links TRBV24-1 to TRBJ1-3; TRBD1 might be the D (6 bases). CDR3 length: 16 residues. CDR1 is KGHDR, CDR2 SFDVKD, per germline. V lost 5 bases and J lost 0, with 13 bases in between. CDR3 sequence reads: CATSAGGLSSGNTIYF. The DNA of the CDR3 is TGTGCCACCAGTGCCGGGGGGCTCTCCTCTGGAAACACCATATATTTT.

This sequence joins TRBV7-9 and TRBJ1-1; D is possibly TRBD1 (6 bases). Trimming cost V 6 bases and J 5 bases, with 13 bases left between them. The CDR3 has 13 amino acids. Looked up from germline, CDR1 is SEHNR and CDR2 is FQNEAQ (reference sequence). The CDR3 spells CASRRQDETEAFF. In DNA form, the CDR3 reads TGTGCCAGCAGACGACAGGATGAAACTGAAGCTTTCTTT.

The chain uses TRBV10-3 and TRBJ2-5; unclear D gene. V lost 10 bases to trimming and J lost 2 bases, with 14 bases between them. This CDR3 is built from 13 residues. In germline, CDR1 is ENHRY, CDR2 SYGVKD. The chain's CDR3 is CATLEAVQETQYF. The CDR3 nucleotides are TGTGCCACGTTAGAGGCGGTACAAGAGACCCAGTACTTC.

The gene calls are TRBV2 and TRBJ2-3; D unresolved. V was clipped by 3 bases and J by 6 bases, with 13 bases between them. Germline CDR1 is SNHLY and CDR2 is FYNNEI. The CDR3 covers 14 residues. DNA of the CDR3: TGTGCCAGCAGTGACCGATCTATCAAGGATACGCAGTATTTT. Translated, it gives CASSDRSIKDTQYF.

The rearrangement joins TRBV18 to TRBJ2-3; no clear D. Germline lookup yields CDR1 KGHSH and CDR2 LQKENI. Trimming removed 6 bases from V and 5 bases from J, with 12 bases in between. CDR3 length: 13 amino acids. The CDR3 DNA reads as TGTGCCAGCTCTCGAAATTATAGAGATACGCAGTATTTT. Its translation is CASSRNYRDTQYF.

This rearrangement joins TRBV18 to TRBJ1-1, with TRBD1 identical over 8 bases. Germline values: CDR1 KGHSH, CDR2 LQKENI. The CDR3 is made up of 17 amino acids. V lost 0 bases, J lost 2 bases, and 8 bases stayed unmatched. CDR3 protein: CASSPPGAGGVNTEAFF. Written as DNA, the CDR3 is TGTGCCAGCTCACCACCGGGGGCAGGGGGCGTTAACACTGAAGCTTTCTTT.

The CDR3 DNA is TGTGCCAGCGGGGGGAGGGGAATGAACACTGAAGCTTTCTTT. Its translation is CASGGRGMNTEAFF. The chain recombines TRBV19 with TRBJ1-1; possible D gene TRBD1, 5 bases. Germline V CDR1 and CDR2: LNHDA, SQIVND (reference sequence). The CDR3 contains 14 residues. Deletions cut 9 bases from V and 0 bases from J, with 14 bases between. Full variable domain (remainder filled in from reference TRBV19 and TRBJ1-1): DGGITQSPKYLFRKEGQNVTLSCEQNLNHDAMYWYRQDPGQGLRLIYYSQIVNDFQKGDIAEGYSVSREKKESFPLTVTSAQKNPTAFYLCASGGRGMNTEAFFGQGTRLTVV.

CDR3 DNA: TGTGCCAGCTCACCGCGAGCGGGCAGCACAGATACGCAGTATTTT. As protein: CASSPRAGSTDTQYF. V and J are TRBV18 and TRBJ2-3, with TRBD2 as a possible D gene (6 bases). The CDR3 contains 15 residues. CDR1 is KGHSH and CDR2 is LQKENI in the germline V gene. Between the trimmed V and J ends, which lost 3 bases and 0 bases, there was a span of 10 bases.